This T cell receptor beta chain was observed in a study of blood T cell repertoires in COVID-19 (dated by TCRdb to about 2020). At the level of the whole study: The collaborator samples originated in the United States, Italy and Spain and spanned the acute and convalescent phases of COVID-19. The prospective study material was composed of cDNA or gDNA derived from T cells, B-cell-depleted T cells, or PBMCs. Deeply sampled blood TCRbeta repertoires from subjects exposed to, actively infected with, or recovered from COVID-19 were included in the dataset. The repertoires were released in a freely available public database meant as a resource for research on the immune response to SARS-CoV-2. Samples were obtained from the ongoing ImmuneRACE study (first 160 participants) and from about 1,300 subjects provided by 6 global collaborators. Nearly every sample came with metadata listing a de-identified subject ID, COVID-19 status, age in years and sex. HLA class I and class II types, where available, came from metadata supplied by the sample provider rather than from assay-based typing. Findings and caveats that apply to the study as a whole: How much clinical and demographic metadata was included differed by source and by participant, and the metadata was provided uncurated.

Participants in the prospective study were enrolled through a virtual design, were aged about 18 to 90 years, and lived in 24 United States geographic areas. In the prospective study, cohorts were assigned on the basis of participant-reported clinical history obtained from a screening survey and a study questionnaire. Exposed participants were defined as having been in contact with someone with a PCR-confirmed or clinician-diagnosed COVID-19 case within 2 weeks of study entry. Mobile phlebotomists in the prospective study collected whole blood, serum and a nasopharyngeal or oropharyngeal swab from every participant. Additional blood draws and questionnaires over a roughly two-month period could optionally be provided by prospective study participants. Blood samples from the prospective study were shipped frozen or at room temperature prior to DNA extraction. About this clone: The clone's antigen remains unknown. Nothing much larger sits one base from this clone, and base qualities are not available.

TCRbeta CDR3 regions were amplified from genomic DNA using the immunoSEQ Assay, a bias-controlled multiplex PCR. As for how the authors treated the data: Within the assay, amplification of reference gene primers was used to estimate how many nucleated cells each sample contained. To quantify the absolute abundance of each unique TCRbeta CDR3 rearrangement, sequence reads were collapsed and filtered. For each sample, productive Simpson clonality was calculated as the square root of Simpson's diversity index over productive rearrangements. TCRdb holds this immuneACCESS table with in-frame rearrangements only. Some clones are missing; in checked studies, unresolved V genes explain under half, and the rest has no known cause. The DNA was the basis for D and trimming; V, J and clone size are from that table. A total of around 250,000 clones appear in this sample, around 84% of them only once. The top ten hold about 7% of the sample.

This TCR came from a woman aged 45-59 years who had been exposed to COVID-19. What was sequenced was PBMCs or T cells enriched from blood (not recorded which).

This receptor carries the CDR3 CASSLGPRGGGNEQFF. The DNA sequence is TGTGCCAGCAGCTTAGGGCCTCGCGGGGGGGGGAATGAGCAGTTCTTC. The rearranged chain carries TRBV11-2 and TRBJ2-1, with 9 middle bases fitting TRBD2. V loses 1 base at its end and J loses 7 bases; junction bases beyond the gene matches: 8. The germline V gene specifies SGHAT as CDR1 and FQNNGV as CDR2. From the cysteine up to the phenylalanine, the CDR3 has a length of 16 residues. The only DNA kept is the CDR3, 48 bases in frame from the first base.